This TCR beta chain is drawn from a study of response to subunit inactivated influenza vaccine. A single record per CDR3 protein comes from TCRdb applying MiXCR to the RT-PCR reads. The sample includes approximately 700,000 distinct CDR3 sequences, about 15% of them seen just once. This clonotype was seen only a few times. The V gene's germline CDR1 is DFQATT and CDR2 SNEGSKA (reference sequence). V lost 5 bases and J 5 bases, leaving 15 bases between the germline ends. This CDR3 has 14 amino acids. This chain connects TRBV20-1 to TRBJ2-2, with D uncertain. The origin of this receptor is a man aged 45 to 65 who received an inactivated influenza vaccine. The specimen comprised PBMCs from blood, sampled roughly 12 days after vaccination. The CDR3 sequence: CSASPTASTGELFF. The CDR3 region has the DNA TGCAGTGCTTCCCCGACTGCCTCAACCGGGGAGCTGTTTTTT.